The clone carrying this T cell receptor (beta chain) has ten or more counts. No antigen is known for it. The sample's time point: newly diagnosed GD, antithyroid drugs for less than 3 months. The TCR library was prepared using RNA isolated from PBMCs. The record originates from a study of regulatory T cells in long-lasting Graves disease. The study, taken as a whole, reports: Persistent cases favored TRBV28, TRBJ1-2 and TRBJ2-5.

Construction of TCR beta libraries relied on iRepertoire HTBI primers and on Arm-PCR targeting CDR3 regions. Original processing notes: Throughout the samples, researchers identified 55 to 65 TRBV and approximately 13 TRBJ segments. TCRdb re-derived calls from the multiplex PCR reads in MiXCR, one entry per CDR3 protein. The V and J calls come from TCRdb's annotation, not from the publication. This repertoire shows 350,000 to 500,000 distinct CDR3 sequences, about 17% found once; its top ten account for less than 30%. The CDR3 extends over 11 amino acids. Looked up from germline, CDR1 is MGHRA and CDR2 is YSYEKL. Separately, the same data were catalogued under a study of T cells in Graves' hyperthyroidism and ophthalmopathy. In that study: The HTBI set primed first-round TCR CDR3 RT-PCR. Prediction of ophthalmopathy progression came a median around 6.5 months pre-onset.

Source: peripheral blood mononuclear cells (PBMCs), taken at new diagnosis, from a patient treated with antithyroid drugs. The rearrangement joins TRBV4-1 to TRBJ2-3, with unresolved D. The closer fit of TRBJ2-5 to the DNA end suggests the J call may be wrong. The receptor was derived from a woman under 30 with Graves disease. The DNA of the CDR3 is TGCGCCAGCAGCCCTCCCTTAGACCAGTACTTC. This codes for CASSPPLDQYF.